Listed here are 32 T cell receptor beta chains from one sample, sequenced in a study of blood T cell repertoires in COVID-19. TCRdb keeps only in-frame clones here, not all; method: immunoSEQ multiplex PCR. This sample carries 650,000 to 800,000 clones, 70% to 90% of them seen once, and the ten largest clones take about 0.26%. The material sequenced was peripheral blood. These receptor sequences come from a woman under 30 with acute or convalescent COVID-19.

This clone was seen only once. The chain uses TRBV27 and TRBJ2-1; 7 bases agree with TRBD1. The CDR3 totals 15 residues. Germline CDR1 and CDR2: MNHEY and SMNVEV (reference sequence). The V and J ends lost 7 bases and 2 bases, in that order; junction bases with no gene match: 8. The CDR3 DNA sequence: TGTGCCAGCAATTCGGACAGGCCCACCTACAATGAGCAGTTCTTC. Amino acid sequence: CASNSDRPTYNEQFF.

The genes are TRBV6-6 and TRBJ2-7; 8 nucleotides line up with TRBD1. Per germline, CDR1 MNHNY and CDR2 SVGAGI (reference sequence). CDR3 length equals 15 residues. The ends lost 8 bases at V and 2 bases at J; junction bases unmatched: 11. The CDR3 DNA follows: TGTGCCAGCGTTCCGGGGCAGGGGGCTACCTACGAGCAGTACTTC. It is translated as CASVPGQGATYEQYF.

The J gene is TRBJ1-6, the V gene TRBV12-3 or TRBV12-4; D not resolved. The CDR3 sequence is 12 residues long. Deletions cut 7 bases from V and 6 bases from J, with 7 bases between. The CDR3 DNA sequence: TGTGCCAGCAAACAGAGTAATTCACCCCTCCACTTT. Amino acid sequence: CASKQSNSPLHF.

CDR3 residues: CASSGWGQATEAFF. In nucleotides, the CDR3 is TGTGCCAGCAGTGGCTGGGGACAAGCCACTGAAGCTTTCTTT. This chain links TRBV6-1 with TRBJ1-1; weak D call: TRBD1 (6 bases). The CDR3 runs to 14 residues. Germline CDR1 is MNHNS and CDR2 is SASEGT. Trimming shortened V by 4 bases and J by 4 bases, and 13 bases separated the two germline ends.

The chain is built from TRBV21-1 and TRBJ1-2; the table's D call, TRBD1, was not checked against the DNA. TRBV21-1 has pseudogene status. The CDR3 contains 16 residues. CDR3 DNA: TGTGCCAGCAGCAAAGCTCGGACAGGGGAGTCCTATGGCTACACCTTC. It yields the protein CASSKARTGESYGYTF.

This clone has just one count. This chain uses TRBV5-1 with TRBJ2-3, with 13 bases matching TRBD2. This CDR3 has 15 residues. After removal of 6 bases from V and 5 bases from J, the junction contained 6 bases not matched to a gene. From germline, CDR1 is SGHRS and CDR2 YFSETQ. CDR3 residues: CASKLAGGLLDTQYF. In DNA form, the CDR3 reads TGCGCCAGCAAACTAGCGGGGGGGCTATTAGATACGCAGTATTTT.

The genes are TRBV6-5 and TRBJ1-3; D gene ambiguous. Germline V gives CDR1 MNHEY, CDR2 SVGAGI. V was trimmed by 7 bases and J by 2 bases, leaving 6 bases between them. The CDR3 consists of 12 residues. CDR3 sequence reads: CASTGTGNTIYF. The CDR3 bases are TGTGCCAGCACCGGGACTGGAAACACCATATATTTT.

The chain recombines TRBV27 with TRBJ2-3, with a possible D match to TRBD1 (7 bases). Germline V gene lookup returns CDR1 MNHEY and CDR2 SMNVEV (reference sequence). V lost 2 bases and J lost 5, with 17 bases in between. The CDR3 totals 16 residues. CDR3 region: CASSLSRRGPLDTQYF. In nucleotides, the CDR3 is TGTGCCAGCAGTTTAAGCCGGAGGGGGCCCCTAGATACGCAGTATTTT.

The chain is built from TRBV5-4 and TRBJ2-7, with a tentative D call TRBD1 (7 bases). V dropped 10 bases and J dropped 2 bases, with 19 bases sitting between them. The V gene's germline CDR1 is SGHNT and CDR2 YYREEE (reference sequence). CDR3 size: 14 residues. The CDR3 DNA reads TGTGCCGGGACTGACAGGGCGCTTCCCTACGAGCAGTACTTC. Translation: CAGTDRALPYEQYF.

This chain links TRBV14 with TRBJ1-5; D is possibly TRBD1 (5 bases). V gave up 1 base and J gave up 9 bases, with 16 bases separating them. This CDR3 spans 15 amino acids. Germline V gene sequence: CDR1 SGHDN, CDR2 FVKESK. CDR3 in amino acids: CASSQGGGSRGPQHF. CDR3 coding DNA: TGTGCCAGCAGCCAAGGGGGCGGGAGCCGGGGGCCCCAGCATTTT.

V usage is TRBV18 and J usage is TRBJ1-2; tentative D call: TRBD1 (5 bases). Germline CDR1 is KGHSH and CDR2 is LQKENI. CDR3 length: 15 amino acids. The V end lost 6 bases, the J end lost 7 bases, and 21 bases lay between the germline ends. The CDR3 DNA is TGTGCCAGCTCCCCCTCGGGGGGGGGTCATGGTGGCTACACCTTC. Amino acid sequence: CASSPSGGGHGGYTF.

The chain carries TRBV7-9 and TRBJ1-4; TRBD1 matches 8 bases. V shed 5 bases and J 4 bases; nucleotides not matched to a gene: 18. CDR1 is SEHNR and CDR2 is FQNEAQ in the germline V gene (reference sequence). The CDR3 has 19 residues. The DNA of the CDR3 is TGTGCCAGCAGCCCAGGTTCGGGGTCAGGGGGCGCGGTTAATGAAAAACTGTTTTTT. Its protein is CASSPGSGSGGAVNEKLFF.

V is TRBV6-5 and J is TRBJ1-1; D is undetermined. This CDR3 is built from 13 residues. Germline-derived CDR1 and CDR2 are MNHEY and SVGAGI. Trimming stripped 7 bases from V and 1 base from J, with 10 bases between. The CDR3 loop reads CASIRGENTEAFF. The DNA of the CDR3 is TGTGCCAGCATCCGCGGGGAGAACACTGAAGCTTTCTTT.

The chain uses TRBV7-3 and TRBJ2-7, with a weak D call TRBD1 (5 bases). Per the germline V gene, CDR1 is SGHTA and CDR2 is FQGTGA. This CDR3 region has 14 residues. With 0 bases removed from V and 2 bases from J, the gap between germline ends came to 8 bases. The CDR3 sequence is CASSLTGPAYEQYF. CDR3 nucleotide sequence: TGTGCCAGCAGCTTAACGGGGCCCGCCTACGAGCAGTACTTC.

The J gene is TRBJ2-7, the V gene TRBV12-3 or TRBV12-4, with 8 bases fitting TRBD2. The V segment lost 4 bases and the J segment 12 bases; nucleotides outside the gene matches: 5. This CDR3 spans 11 amino acids. The CDR3 protein is CASSWGLGPYF. The CDR3 DNA follows: TGTGCCAGCAGTTGGGGACTAGGGCCGTACTTC.

This clone has more than one count but fewer than ten. This chain uses TRBV9 with TRBJ2-7, with TRBD1 matching 7 bases. CDR1 and CDR2 (germline): SGDLS, YYNGEE. CDR3 length: 17 residues. Trimming cost V 0 bases and J 2 bases; bases outside gene matches: 11. CDR3: CASSVGLQGSLTYEQYF. The CDR3 DNA sequence: TGTGCCAGCAGCGTAGGTCTACAGGGGTCCCTTACCTACGAGCAGTACTTC.

The genes are TRBV4-1 and TRBJ2-7; TRBD2 agrees at 7 bases. Germline CDR1 reads MGHRA; CDR2 reads YSYEKL. This CDR3 contains 15 residues. Trimming removed 6 bases from V and 2 bases from J; junction bases left unmatched: 10. CDR3 coding DNA: TGCGCCAGCAGTCAGGAGCCGGGACTAACCTACGAGCAGTACTTC. It specifies CASSQEPGLTYEQYF.

The chain has TRBV9 and TRBJ1-1, with D uncertain. Trimming removed 4 bases at V and 0 bases at J, with 13 bases between. Germline CDR1 and CDR2: SGDLS and YYNGEE. This CDR3 is 15 amino acids long. The DNA for the CDR3 is TGTGCCAGCAGCCCCCGAGGGCAGTTGAACACTGAAGCTTTCTTT. Its protein is CASSPRGQLNTEAFF.

This clone appeared a few times. Here the CDR3 DNA reads TGTGCCTGGAGTGCTCTACCGGGGAGCTCCTATAATTCACCCCTCCACTTT. The encoded protein is CAWSALPGSSYNSPLHF. This chain joins TRBV30 and TRBJ1-6; D ambiguous. The V end was cut by 1 base, the J end by 0 bases, with 13 bases between. Germline CDR1 is GTSNPN and CDR2 is SVGIG (reference sequence). This CDR3 region has 17 residues.

This clone has a handful of counts. J is TRBJ2-7 and V is TRBV27; TRBD1 aligns across 11 bases. V dropped 5 bases and J dropped 7; count of bases not matched to a gene: 13. This CDR3 is built from 16 residues. Germline CDR1 MNHEY, CDR2 SMNVEV (reference sequence). CDR3 loop: CASSLQSRTGGGEQYF. The CDR3 nucleotides are TGTGCCAGCAGTCTACAATCAAGGACAGGGGGCGGAGAGCAGTACTTC.

This clone is a singleton in its sample. CDR3 nucleotides: TGTGCCACCAGTGACTCCCGACTGGACAGGGAGGGCAATCAGCCCCAGCATTTT. Translated, it gives CATSDSRLDREGNQPQHF. The chain uses TRBV24-1 and TRBJ1-5, with 8 bases identical to TRBD1. CDR3 size: 18 residues. Looked up from germline, CDR1 is KGHDR and CDR2 is SFDVKD. Trimming removed 4 bases from V and 2 bases from J; junction bases left unmatched: 12.

The chain couples TRBV18 to TRBJ1-2; 11 nucleotides agree with TRBD1. The CDR3 runs 15 residues. Germline CDR1 reads KGHSH; CDR2 reads LQKENI. J gave up 8 bases and V 2 bases, and 7 bases lay outside the gene matches. CDR3 coding DNA: TGTGCCAGCTCACCAAGTCAGGACAGGGGGCGAGGCTACACCTTC. Protein product: CASSPSQDRGRGYTF.

The V gene is TRBV5-6, the J gene TRBJ1-6; no reliable D call. Trimming pared 1 base from V and 14 bases from J, leaving 10 bases between. The CDR3 has 12 amino acids. The germline gives CDR1 SGHDT, CDR2 YYEEEE. This CDR3 reads CASSLKPPSLHF. DNA of the CDR3: TGTGCCAGCAGCTTGAAGCCCCCGTCCCTCCACTTT.

V gene TRBV15 combines with J gene TRBJ1-4; TRBD1 matches at 8 bases. The CDR3 is made up of 16 amino acids. With V trimmed by 5 bases and J by 2 bases, 7 bases remained unmatched. Looked up from germline, CDR1 is LNHNV and CDR2 is YYDKDF (reference sequence). The CDR3 reads CATSPDRAGTNEKLFF. In nucleotides, the CDR3 is TGTGCCACCAGCCCGGACAGGGCGGGTACTAATGAAAAACTGTTTTTT.

The chain combines TRBV29-1 with TRBJ1-3, with 7 bases that match TRBD1. The germline CDR1 and CDR2 sequences are SQVTM and ANQGSEA. V shed 6 bases and J 4 bases; nucleotides not matched to a gene: 9. This CDR3 has 14 residues. CDR3 residues: CSVYGTDHGNTIYF. Here the CDR3 DNA reads TGCAGCGTGTATGGGACAGACCACGGAAACACCATATATTTT.

The chain combines TRBV4-1 with TRBJ2-7; TRBD1 is a possible D gene (5 bases). Germline values: CDR1 MGHRA, CDR2 YSYEKL. CDR3 length: 13 residues. Trimming shortened V by 0 bases and J by 10 bases, and 13 bases separated the two germline ends. The CDR3 loop reads CASSQEATEVQYF. The CDR3 region has the DNA TGCGCCAGCAGCCAAGAGGCGACAGAAGTCCAGTACTTC.

Only one count was recorded for this clone. CDR3 nucleotide sequence: TGTGCCAGCAGCTCCAGGTGGACAGGAAAGCTCTCTGGGGCCAACGTCCTGACTTTC. It codes for CASSSRWTGKLSGANVLTF. The J gene is TRBJ2-6, the V gene TRBV11-2; 7 bases line up with TRBD1. Germline V gene sequence: CDR1 SGHAT, CDR2 FQNNGV. With V trimmed by 4 bases and J by 0 bases, 12 bases remained unmatched. The CDR3 has 19 residues.

The chain has TRBV27 and TRBJ2-3; D is perhaps TRBD2 (6 bases). CDR3 length: 16 residues. The V end was cut by 4 bases, the J end by 2 bases, with 16 bases between. CDR1 is MNHEY and CDR2 is SMNVEV in the germline V gene (reference sequence). CDR3 sequence (DNA): TGTGCCAGCAGTTCCTTTAGCGGAAGCTTCACAGATACGCAGTATTTT. Translated: CASSSFSGSFTDTQYF.

The rearrangement uses TRBV4-1 and TRBJ1-2, with TRBD1 as a possible D gene (5 bases). The CDR3 runs to 15 residues. Germline CDR1 reads MGHRA; CDR2 reads YSYEKL. Trimming removed 2 bases at V and 2 bases at J, with 12 bases between. The CDR3 here is CASSQTGLQNYGYTF. CDR3 bases: TGCGCCAGCAGCCAAACAGGTCTCCAGAACTATGGCTACACCTTC.

The CDR3 nucleotides are TGTGCCGCCGAGGACAGGGGCATGTTAGATACGCAGTATTTT. Translating it yields CAAEDRGMLDTQYF. The rearrangement uses TRBV28 and TRBJ2-3, with 9 positions matching TRBD1. V trimming: 11 bases; J trimming: 5 bases; junction bases outside the gene matches: 11. In germline, CDR1 is MDHEN, CDR2 SYDVKM. The CDR3 runs to 14 residues.

Regarding this clone: An end of the junction does not agree with germline; a read error may underlie this. V and J are TRBV7-2 and TRBJ2-7; D call uncertain. CDR3 length equals 12 residues. From germline, CDR1 is SGHTA and CDR2 FQGNSA. The DNA for the CDR3 is TGTGCCAGCAGCTTAGAAGGAAGTAGCACCCACTTC. Protein sequence: CASSLEGSSTHF.

This chain uses TRBV5-1 with TRBJ1-2, with 8 bases lining up with TRBD1. V dropped 0 bases and J dropped 8; count of bases not matched to a gene: 9. This CDR3 has 15 amino acids. Germline CDR1 is SGHRS and CDR2 is YFSETQ. The CDR3, as DNA: TGCGCCAGCAGCTTGGTACTGACAGGGGAATCGGGCTACACCTTC. Amino acids: CASSLVLTGESGYTF. The full variable domain, completed using reference TRBV5-1 and TRBJ1-2, is KAGVTQTPRYLIKTRGQQVTLSCSPISGHRSVSWYQQTPGQGLQFLFEYFSETQRNKGNFPGRFSGRQFSNSRSEMNVSTLELGDSALYLCASSLVLTGESGYTFGSGTRLTVV.